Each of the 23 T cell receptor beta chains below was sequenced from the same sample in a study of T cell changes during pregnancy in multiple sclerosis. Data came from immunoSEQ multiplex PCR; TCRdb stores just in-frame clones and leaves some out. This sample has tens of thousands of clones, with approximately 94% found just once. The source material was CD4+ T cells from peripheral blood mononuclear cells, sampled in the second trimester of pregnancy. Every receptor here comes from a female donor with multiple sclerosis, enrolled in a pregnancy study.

The CDR3, as DNA: TGTGCCAGTAGTCCTCCGGGACTAGCCTCTCGCATTCAGTACTTC. Amino acid sequence: CASSPPGLASRIQYF. This chain links TRBV19 with TRBJ2-4; TRBD2 aligns across 9 bases. V lost 5 bases to trimming and J lost 9 bases; unmatched junction nucleotides: 11. There are 15 residues in the CDR3. Germline CDR1 LNHDA, CDR2 SQIVND (reference sequence).

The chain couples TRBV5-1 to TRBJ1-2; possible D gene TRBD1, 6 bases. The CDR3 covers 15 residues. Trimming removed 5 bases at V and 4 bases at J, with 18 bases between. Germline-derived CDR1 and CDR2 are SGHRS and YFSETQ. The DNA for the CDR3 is TGCGCCAGCAGGGTGTCTGGGGGCGGCGGCTATGGCTACACCTTC. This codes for CASRVSGGGGYGYTF.

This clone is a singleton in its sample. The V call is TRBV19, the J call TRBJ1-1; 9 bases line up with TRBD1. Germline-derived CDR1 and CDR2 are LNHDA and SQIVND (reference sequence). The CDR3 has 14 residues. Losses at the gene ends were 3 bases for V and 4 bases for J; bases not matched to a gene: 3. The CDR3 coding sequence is TGTGCCAGTAGTATTCGACAGGGGGGCACTGAAGCTTTCTTT. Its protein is CASSIRQGGTEAFF.

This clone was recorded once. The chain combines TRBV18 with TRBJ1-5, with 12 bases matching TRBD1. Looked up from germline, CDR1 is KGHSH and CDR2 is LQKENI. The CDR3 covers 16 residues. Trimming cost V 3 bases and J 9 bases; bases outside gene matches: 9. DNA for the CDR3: TGTGCCAGCTCACCTCCGGGACAGGGGGCCCTCGGGCCCCAGCATTTT. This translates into CASSPPGQGALGPQHF.

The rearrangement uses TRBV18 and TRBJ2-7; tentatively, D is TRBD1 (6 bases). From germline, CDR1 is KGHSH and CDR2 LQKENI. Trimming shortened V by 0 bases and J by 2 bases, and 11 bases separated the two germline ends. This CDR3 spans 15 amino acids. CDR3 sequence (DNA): TGTGCCAGCTCACCACCGGGGGCGGGCACCTACGAGCAGTACTTC. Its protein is CASSPPGAGTYEQYF.

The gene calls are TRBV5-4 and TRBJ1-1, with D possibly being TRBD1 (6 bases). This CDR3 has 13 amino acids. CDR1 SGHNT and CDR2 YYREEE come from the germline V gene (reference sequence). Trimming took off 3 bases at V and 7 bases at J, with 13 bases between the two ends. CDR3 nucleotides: TGTGCCAGCAGCTGGAGGGGGGGTGATGAAGCTTTCTTT. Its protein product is CASSWRGGDEAFF.

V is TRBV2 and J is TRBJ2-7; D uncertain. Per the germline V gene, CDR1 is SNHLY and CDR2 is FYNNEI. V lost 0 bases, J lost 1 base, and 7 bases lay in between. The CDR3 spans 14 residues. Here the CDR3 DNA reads TGTGCCAGCAGTGAAGCGCGGAAGTCCTACGAGCAGTACTTC. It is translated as CASSEARKSYEQYF.

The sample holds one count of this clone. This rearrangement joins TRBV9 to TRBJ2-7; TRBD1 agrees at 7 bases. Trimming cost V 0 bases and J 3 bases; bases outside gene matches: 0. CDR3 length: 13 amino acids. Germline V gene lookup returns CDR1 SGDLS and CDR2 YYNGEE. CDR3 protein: CASSVDRGYEQYF. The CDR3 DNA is TGTGCCAGCAGCGTAGACAGGGGCTACGAGCAGTACTTC.

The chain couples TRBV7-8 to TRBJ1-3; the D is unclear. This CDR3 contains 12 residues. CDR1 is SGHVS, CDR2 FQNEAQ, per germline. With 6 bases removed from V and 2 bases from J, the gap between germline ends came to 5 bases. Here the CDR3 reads CASSPPGNTIYF. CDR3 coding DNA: TGTGCCAGCAGTCCTCCTGGAAACACCATATATTTT. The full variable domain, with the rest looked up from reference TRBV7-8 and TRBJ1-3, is GAGVSQSPRYKVAKRGQDVALRCDPISGHVSLFWYQQALGQGPEFLTYFQNEAQLDKSGLPSDRFFAERPEGSVSTLKIQRTQQEDSAVYLCASSPPGNTIYFGEGSWLTVV.

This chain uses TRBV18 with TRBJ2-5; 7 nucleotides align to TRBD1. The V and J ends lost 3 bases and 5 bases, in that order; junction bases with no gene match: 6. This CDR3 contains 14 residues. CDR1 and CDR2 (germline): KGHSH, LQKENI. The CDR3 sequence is CASSPGQSLETQYF. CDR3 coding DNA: TGTGCCAGCTCACCGGGACAGAGCCTTGAGACCCAGTACTTC.

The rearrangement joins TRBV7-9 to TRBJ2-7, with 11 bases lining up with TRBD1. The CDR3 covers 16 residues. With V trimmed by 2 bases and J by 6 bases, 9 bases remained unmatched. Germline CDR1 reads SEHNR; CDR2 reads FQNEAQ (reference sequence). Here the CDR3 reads CASSLPPRTGGSEQYF. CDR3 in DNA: TGTGCCAGCAGCTTACCCCCTAGGACAGGGGGCAGCGAGCAGTACTTC.

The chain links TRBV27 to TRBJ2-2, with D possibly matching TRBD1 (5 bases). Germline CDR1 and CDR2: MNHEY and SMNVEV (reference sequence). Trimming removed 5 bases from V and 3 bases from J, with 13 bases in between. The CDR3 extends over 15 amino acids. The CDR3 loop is CASSPRPQDTGELFF. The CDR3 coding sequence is TGTGCCAGCAGTCCTAGGCCACAGGACACCGGGGAGCTGTTTTTT.

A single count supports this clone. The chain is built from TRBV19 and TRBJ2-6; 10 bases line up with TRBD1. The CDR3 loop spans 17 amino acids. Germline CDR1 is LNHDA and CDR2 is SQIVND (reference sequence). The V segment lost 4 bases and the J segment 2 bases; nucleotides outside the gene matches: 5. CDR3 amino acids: CASSSRGQGTGANVLTF. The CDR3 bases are TGTGCCAGTAGTAGTAGGGGACAGGGGACTGGGGCCAACGTCCTGACTTTC.

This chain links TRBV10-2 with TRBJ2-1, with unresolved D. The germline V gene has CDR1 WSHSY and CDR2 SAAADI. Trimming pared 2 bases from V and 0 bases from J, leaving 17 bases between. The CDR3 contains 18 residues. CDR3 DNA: TGCGCCAGCAGTGAGCTTGTAGGAGCGAGCAGCTCCTACAATGAGCAGTTCTTC. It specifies CASSELVGASSSYNEQFF.

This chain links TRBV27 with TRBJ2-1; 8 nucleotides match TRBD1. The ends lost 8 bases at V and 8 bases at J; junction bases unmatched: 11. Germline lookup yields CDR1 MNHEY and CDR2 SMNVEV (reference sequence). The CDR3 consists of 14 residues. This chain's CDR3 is CASQPPGQAHEQFF. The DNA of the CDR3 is TGTGCCAGCCAACCCCCGGGACAGGCCCATGAGCAGTTCTTC.

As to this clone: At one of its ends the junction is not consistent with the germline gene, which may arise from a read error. The CDR3 is CASSSRHWFF. DNA for the CDR3: TGTGCCAGCAGTTCCAGACATTGGTTTTTT. The V gene is TRBV27, the J gene TRBJ1-5; the D is unclear. Per the germline V gene, CDR1 is MNHEY and CDR2 is SMNVEV (reference sequence). This CDR3 is built from 10 residues.

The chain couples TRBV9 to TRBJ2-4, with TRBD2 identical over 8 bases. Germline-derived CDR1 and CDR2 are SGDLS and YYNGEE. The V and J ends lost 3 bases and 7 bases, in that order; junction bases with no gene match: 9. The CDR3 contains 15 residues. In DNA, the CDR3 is TGTGCCAGCAGCGGGGGCGGGACTAGAGCGAACATTCAGTACTTC. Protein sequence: CASSGGGTRANIQYF.

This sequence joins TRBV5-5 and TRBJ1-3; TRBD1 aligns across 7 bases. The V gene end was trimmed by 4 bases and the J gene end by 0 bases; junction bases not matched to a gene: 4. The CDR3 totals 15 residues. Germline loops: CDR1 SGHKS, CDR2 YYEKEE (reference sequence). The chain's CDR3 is CASSRQGNSGNTIYF. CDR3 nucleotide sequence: TGTGCCAGCAGCCGACAGGGAAACTCTGGAAACACCATATATTTT.

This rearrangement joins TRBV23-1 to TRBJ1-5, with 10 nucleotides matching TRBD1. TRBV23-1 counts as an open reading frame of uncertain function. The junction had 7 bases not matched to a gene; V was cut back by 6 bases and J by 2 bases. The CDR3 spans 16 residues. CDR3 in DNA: TGCGCCAGCAGCAAACAGGGACAGGGGCGCAATCAGCCCCAGCATTTT. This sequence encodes CASSKQGQGRNQPQHF.

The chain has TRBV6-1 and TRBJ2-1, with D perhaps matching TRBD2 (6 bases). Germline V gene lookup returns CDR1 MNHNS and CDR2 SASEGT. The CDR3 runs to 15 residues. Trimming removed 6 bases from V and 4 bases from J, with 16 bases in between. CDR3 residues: CASRKPGLIYNEQFF. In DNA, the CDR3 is TGTGCCAGCAGAAAACCGGGACTCATTTACAATGAGCAGTTCTTC.

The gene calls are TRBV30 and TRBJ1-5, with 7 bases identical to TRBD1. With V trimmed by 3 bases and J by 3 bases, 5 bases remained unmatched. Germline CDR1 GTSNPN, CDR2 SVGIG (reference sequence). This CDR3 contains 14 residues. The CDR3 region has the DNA TGTGCCTGGAGCGAGGGGACAGACAATCAGCCCCAGCATTTT. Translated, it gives CAWSEGTDNQPQHF.

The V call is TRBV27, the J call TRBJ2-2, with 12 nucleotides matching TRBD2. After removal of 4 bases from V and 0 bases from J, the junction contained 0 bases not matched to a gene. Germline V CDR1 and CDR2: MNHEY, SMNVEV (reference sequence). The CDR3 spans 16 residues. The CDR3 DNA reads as TGTGCCAGCAGTTCTAGCGGGAGGGCGAACACCGGGGAGCTGTTTTTT. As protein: CASSSSGRANTGELFF.

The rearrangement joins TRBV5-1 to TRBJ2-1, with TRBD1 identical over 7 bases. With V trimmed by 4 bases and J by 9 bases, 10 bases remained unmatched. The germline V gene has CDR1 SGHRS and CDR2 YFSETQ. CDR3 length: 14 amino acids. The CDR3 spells CASSPRDRYVEQFF. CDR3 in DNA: TGCGCCAGCAGCCCCCGGGACAGATACGTTGAGCAGTTCTTC.